The subject of this entry is one T cell receptor beta chain. Its antigen is unidentified. Profiling relied on immunoSEQ multiplex PCR, and the TCRdb table lists in-frame clones only, not all of them. The sample consists of roughly 74,000 clones, approximately 85% of them appearing once. As to time point: week 23, last vaccination. Each dose delivered 300 ug of mutant IDH1 20-mer peptide subcutaneously with imiquimod. The CDR3 sequence is 14 residues long. Germline loops: CDR1 MDHEN, CDR2 SYDVKM. V was cut by 5 bases and J by 7 bases, with 14 bases left in between. This entry comes from a study of a mutant IDH1 vaccine in newly diagnosed glioma.

The rearrangement links TRBV28 to TRBJ1-4, with TRBD1 as a possible D gene (6 bases). The sequence was collected from a woman in her forties or fifties with glioma. This material consisted of PBMCs, taken from a glioma patient whose treatment included an IDH1 peptide vaccine. The CDR3 DNA sequence: TGTGCCAGCAGTGCACAGGGTTTGGGTGAAAAACTGTTTTTT. Its protein is CASSAQGLGEKLFF. The full variable domain, its missing parts supplied by reference TRBV28 and TRBJ1-4, is DVKVTQSSRYLVKRTGEKVFLECVQDMDHENMFWYRQDPGLGLRLIYFSYDVKMKEKGDIPEGYSVSREKKERFSLILESASTNQTSMYLCASSAQGLGEKLFFGSGTQLSVL.